These 4 T cell receptor beta chains originate from one sample sequenced in a study of cytomegalovirus exposure and HLA in healthy donors. PCR employed 60 Vbeta and 13 Jbeta primers. Here immunoSEQ multiplex PCR was the method, and the copy in TCRdb shows in-frame clones only, minus some. The sample shows some 110,000 clones, nearly 85% of them seen only once. The sample taken for sequencing was PBMCs. The receptors originated from a man between 18 and 29 years old in good health and CMV-seronegative.

This chain uses TRBV28 with TRBJ2-7, with 7 bases matching TRBD1. J lost 3 bases, V lost 6 bases, and 5 bases had no gene match. The CDR3 sequence is 13 residues long. The germline CDR1 and CDR2 sequences are MDHEN and SYDVKM. CDR3 loop: CASRIDRDYEQYF. DNA of the CDR3: TGTGCCAGCAGAATCGACAGGGACTACGAGCAGTACTTC.

CDR3 residues: CASSLGGNYGYTF. CDR3 sequence (DNA): TGTGCCAGCAGCTTAGGAGGAAACTATGGCTACACCTTC. J is TRBJ1-2 and V is TRBV7-8; D gene ambiguous. Germline V CDR1 and CDR2: SGHVS, FQNEAQ. CDR3 length: 13 amino acids. V gave up 1 base and J gave up 2 bases, with 5 bases separating them.

The CDR3 spells CASSLARGLVNTEAFF. The CDR3 DNA sequence: TGCGCCAGCAGCTTGGCGCGGGGGCTAGTGAACACTGAAGCTTTCTTT. The chain is built from TRBV5-1 and TRBJ1-1; a possible D gene is TRBD1 (6 bases). The ends were cut back, 0 bases at V and 0 bases at J, with 12 bases in the middle. This CDR3 comprises 16 residues. From germline, CDR1 is SGHRS and CDR2 YFSETQ. Based on the CDR3 plus reference TRBV5-1 and TRBJ1-1, the full variable domain is KAGVTQTPRYLIKTRGQQVTLSCSPISGHRSVSWYQQTPGQGLQFLFEYFSETQRNKGNFPGRFSGRQFSNSRSEMNVSTLELGDSALYLCASSLARGLVNTEAFFGQGTRLTVV.

The rearrangement joins TRBV10-2 to TRBJ2-1; 9 nucleotides line up with TRBD1. With V trimmed by 10 bases and J by 7 bases, 8 bases remained unmatched. This CDR3 comprises 13 residues. Germline values: CDR1 WSHSY, CDR2 SAAADI. CDR3 sequence: CATAGQGRNEQFF. The DNA for the CDR3 is TGCGCCACCGCGGGACAGGGAAGGAATGAGCAGTTCTTC.